The 30 T cell receptor beta chains reported below all come from one sample, sequenced in a study of cytomegalovirus exposure and HLA in healthy donors. Primers for the PCR totalled 60 Vbeta and 13 Jbeta. The assay was immunoSEQ multiplex PCR, and TCRdb's table has in-frame clones only and misses some. This sample yields some 130,000 clones, of which approximately 70% are seen a single time; under 2.5% belongs to the top ten. Material for sequencing was PBMCs. The receptors were sampled from a woman aged 55 to 70 in good health and CMV-seropositive.

The genes are TRBV10-3 and TRBJ2-1, with D possibly TRBD1 on 5 matching bases. V was trimmed by 10 bases and J by 5 bases, leaving 18 bases between them. This CDR3 region has 14 residues. The germline gives CDR1 ENHRY, CDR2 SYGVKD. The CDR3 coding sequence is TGTGCCACCCAAACAGGTAGTAGAAACAATGAGCAGTTCTTC. Its protein is CATQTGSRNNEQFF.

This clone was counted between two and nine times. The J gene is TRBJ2-5, the V gene TRBV27; D is undetermined. The CDR3 is made up of 14 amino acids. V lost 5 bases and J 1 base, leaving 11 bases between the germline ends. CDR1 is MNHEY, CDR2 SMNVEV, per germline (reference sequence). The CDR3 region has the DNA TGTGCCAGCAGTCCCAAAATTTTCCAAGAGACCCAGTACTTC. Amino acids: CASSPKIFQETQYF.

The chain is built from TRBV11-2 and TRBJ1-1; 7 nucleotides align to TRBD1. Germline trimming cut 5 bases from V and 2 bases from J; bases unmatched to any gene: 2. CDR1 and CDR2 (germline): SGHAT, FQNNGV. The CDR3 has 13 residues. As DNA, the CDR3 is TGTGCCAGCAGCCGGGACAGCAACACTGAAGCTTTCTTT. This encodes CASSRDSNTEAFF.

This clone has just one count. This chain joins TRBV21-1 and TRBJ1-4. TRBV21-1 is flagged as a pseudogene. CDR3 length equals 15 residues. The chain's CDR3 is CASSNRRGFNEKLFF. In DNA, the CDR3 is TGTGCCAGCAGCAATCGGAGGGGTTTTAATGAAAAACTGTTTTTT.

This sequence joins TRBV6-5 and TRBJ1-5; TRBD1 matches at 8 bases. Germline loops: CDR1 MNHEY, CDR2 SVGAGI. Trimming removed 6 bases from V and 7 bases from J; junction bases left unmatched: 8. The CDR3 extends over 14 amino acids. The CDR3 reads CASSRGQGPQPQHF. CDR3 coding DNA: TGTGCCAGCAGCCGTGGACAGGGCCCCCAGCCCCAGCATTTT.

The chain links TRBV20-1 to TRBJ2-7; possibly TRBD1 for D (6 bases). This CDR3 comprises 11 residues. Germline loops: CDR1 DFQATT, CDR2 SNEGSKA (reference sequence). Trimming took 6 bases from V and 4 from J, leaving 10 bases between them. CDR3 loop: CSATGSYEQYF. The DNA of the CDR3 is TGCAGTGCGACAGGTTCGTACGAGCAGTACTTC.

The chain combines TRBV11-2 with TRBJ1-2, with D tentatively TRBD1 (6 bases). CDR1 SGHAT and CDR2 FQNNGV come from the germline V gene. The CDR3 totals 14 residues. Trimming left V 5 bases short and J 4 bases short, with 14 bases between. CDR3 amino acids: CASSPDQGTYGYTF. CDR3 nucleotides: TGTGCCAGCAGCCCAGATCAGGGGACCTATGGCTACACCTTC.

The chain combines TRBV2 with TRBJ2-2, with TRBD1 identical over 8 bases. This CDR3 spans 12 amino acids. J lost 7 bases, V lost 11 bases, and 6 bases had no gene match. Germline-derived CDR1 and CDR2 are SNHLY and FYNNEI. The CDR3 loop is CAGHRGYGELFF. The DNA for the CDR3 is TGTGCCGGCCACAGGGGGTACGGGGAGCTGTTTTTT.

The V and J genes are TRBV27 and TRBJ1-4; the match to TRBD1 covers 9 bases. Looked up from germline, CDR1 is MNHEY and CDR2 is SMNVEV (reference sequence). V lost 4 bases and J lost 8; bases outside the gene matches: 8. The CDR3 consists of 15 residues. The CDR3 DNA follows: TGTGCCAGCAGTTGGTCACAGGGGGCACGGGAAAAACTGTTTTTT. Encoded protein: CASSWSQGAREKLFF.

The gene calls are TRBV28 and TRBJ2-1; 7 bases match TRBD1. V lost 4 bases, J lost 1 base, and 4 bases stayed unmatched. CDR1 and CDR2 from the germline V gene are MDHEN and SYDVKM. The CDR3 extends over 15 amino acids. The DNA for the CDR3 is TGTGCCAGCAGTTCGACAGGGTGGTCCTACAATGAGCAGTTCTTC. It specifies CASSSTGWSYNEQFF.

This clone showed up just a few times. The rearrangement joins TRBV2 to TRBJ2-1; TRBD2 matches at 9 bases. Looked up from germline, CDR1 is SNHLY and CDR2 is FYNNEI. Trimming at V came to 6 bases and at J to 7 bases, leaving 10 bases not matched to a gene. The CDR3 consists of 15 residues. CDR3 sequence: CASRRADSGRNEQFF. In DNA form, the CDR3 reads TGTGCCAGCAGGAGGGCCGATAGCGGGAGAAATGAGCAGTTCTTC. The full variable domain, completed using reference TRBV2 and TRBJ2-1, is EPEVTQTPSHQVTQMGQEVILRCVPISNHLYFYWYRQILGQKVEFLVSFYNNEISEKSEIFDDQFSVERPDGSNFTLKIRSTKLEDSAMYFCASRRADSGRNEQFFGPGTRLTVL.

The CDR3 loop reads CASSPAGVPYNEQFF. CDR3 DNA sequence: TGTGCCAGCAGCCCAGCGGGAGTCCCATACAATGAGCAGTTCTTC. The chain has TRBV13 and TRBJ2-1, with 8 bases that match TRBD2. Germline CDR1 reads PRHDT; CDR2 reads FYEKMQ (reference sequence). This CDR3 comprises 15 residues. The V and J ends lost 5 bases and 4 bases, in that order; junction bases with no gene match: 7.

The J gene is TRBJ2-1, the V gene TRBV6-5; TRBD1 matches at 7 bases. From germline, CDR1 is MNHEY and CDR2 SVGAGI. Trimming at V came to 4 bases and at J to 1 base, leaving 4 bases not matched to a gene. The CDR3 has 15 residues. CDR3 loop: CASSSSQGSYNEQFF. The CDR3 DNA is TGTGCCAGCAGTTCTTCACAGGGGTCCTACAATGAGCAGTTCTTC.

The table lists this clone with a few counts. The chain employs TRBV5-1 and TRBJ1-3, with D uncertain. The length of the CDR3 is 15 residues. The germline V gene encodes CDR1 SGHRS and CDR2 YFSETQ. Trimming cost V 0 bases and J 0 bases, with 7 bases left between them. The CDR3 protein is CASSLAPSSGNTIYF. The CDR3 nucleotides read TGCGCCAGCAGCTTGGCCCCGAGCTCTGGAAACACCATATATTTT.

The V call is TRBV5-1, the J call TRBJ1-4, with 7 positions matching TRBD1. V shed 0 bases and J 7 bases; nucleotides not matched to a gene: 3. Looked up from germline, CDR1 is SGHRS and CDR2 is YFSETQ. The length of the CDR3 is 14 residues. The CDR3 nucleotides are TGCGCCAGCAGCTTGGGGACAGGAACTGAAAAACTGTTTTTT. Translating it yields CASSLGTGTEKLFF. Looking up the rest from reference TRBV5-1 and TRBJ1-4 gives the full variable domain: KAGVTQTPRYLIKTRGQQVTLSCSPISGHRSVSWYQQTPGQGLQFLFEYFSETQRNKGNFPGRFSGRQFSNSRSEMNVSTLELGDSALYLCASSLGTGTEKLFFGSGTQLSVL.

The V gene is TRBV19, the J gene TRBJ2-5; D perhaps matches TRBD1 (6 bases). The CDR3 consists of 13 residues. V lost 6 bases to trimming and J lost 3 bases, with 11 bases between them. Germline V gene data show CDR1 as LNHDA and CDR2 as SQIVND (reference sequence). The CDR3 nucleotides read TGTGCCAGTAGCTTAAGGACAGAAGAGACCCAGTACTTC. This sequence encodes CASSLRTEETQYF.

The J gene is TRBJ1-4, the V gene TRBV27, with 7 nucleotides matching TRBD1. This CDR3 is 13 amino acids long. Losses at the gene ends were 5 bases for V and 11 bases for J; bases not matched to a gene: 8. Germline values: CDR1 MNHEY, CDR2 SMNVEV (reference sequence). DNA of the CDR3: TGTGCCAGCAGTCCCGGGGCCAGGGGGAAACTGTTTTTT. Translation gives CASSPGARGKLFF.

The rearrangement joins TRBV4-2 to TRBJ2-3, with D possibly TRBD2 on 7 matching bases. The CDR3 runs 15 residues. Looked up from germline, CDR1 is LGHNA and CDR2 is YNFKEQ. The V end lost 0 bases, the J end lost 4 bases, and 11 bases lay between the germline ends. The CDR3 DNA follows: TGTGCCAGCAGCCAAGACTGGGAGGGGGCAGATACGCAGTATTTT. This sequence encodes CASSQDWEGADTQYF.

In its sample, this clone was seen once. This chain joins TRBV28 and TRBJ2-7; 7 bases match TRBD2. This CDR3 is 15 amino acids long. Germline loops: CDR1 MDHEN, CDR2 SYDVKM. Trimming at V came to 4 bases and at J to 3 bases, leaving 9 bases not matched to a gene. The CDR3 DNA sequence: TGTGCCAGCAGTTGGCATTCCGGGACTAACTACGAGCAGTACTTC. It encodes CASSWHSGTNYEQYF.

This clone was seen a few times. V usage is TRBV19 and J usage is TRBJ2-3; 8 nucleotides match TRBD2. Germline loops: CDR1 LNHDA, CDR2 SQIVND (reference sequence). The ends lost 5 bases at V and 2 bases at J; junction bases unmatched: 6. The CDR3 runs 15 residues. CDR3 bases: TGTGCCAGTAGTTCAGCGGGAGTGTCCACAGATACGCAGTATTTT. Encoded protein: CASSSAGVSTDTQYF. The full variable domain, rest sourced from reference TRBV19 and TRBJ2-3, is DGGITQSPKYLFRKEGQNVTLSCEQNLNHDAMYWYRQDPGQGLRLIYYSQIVNDFQKGDIAEGYSVSREKKESFPLTVTSAQKNPTAFYLCASSSAGVSTDTQYFGPGTRLTVL.

The CDR3: CASSFPQGESYNEQFF. The CDR3 region has the DNA TGTGCCAGCAGTTTCCCACAGGGGGAATCCTACAATGAGCAGTTCTTC. The rearrangement joins TRBV28 to TRBJ2-1; TRBD1 matches at 8 bases. The germline V gene has CDR1 MDHEN and CDR2 SYDVKM. The CDR3 sequence is 16 residues long. After removal of 3 bases from V and 1 base from J, the junction contained 5 bases not matched to a gene.

The chain uses TRBV4-1 and TRBJ1-5, with a tentative D call TRBD1 (5 bases). The CDR3 is made up of 15 amino acids. Per the germline V gene, CDR1 is MGHRA and CDR2 is YSYEKL. Trimming took 4 bases from V and 1 from J, leaving 11 bases between them. The CDR3 sequence: CASSPTDKSNQPQHF. CDR3 in DNA: TGCGCCAGCAGCCCTACGGACAAGAGCAATCAGCCCCAGCATTTT.

The chain has TRBV6-1 and TRBJ2-2; D is undetermined. V lost 7 bases, J lost 4 bases, and 16 bases lay in between. CDR1 and CDR2 (germline): MNHNS, SASEGT. The CDR3 consists of 15 residues. The CDR3 spells CASTPETLRTGELFF. The DNA for the CDR3 is TGTGCCAGCACCCCTGAGACATTGCGCACCGGGGAGCTGTTTTTT.

The chain combines TRBV6-1 with TRBJ2-7, with 9 bases that match TRBD1. The V segment lost 6 bases and the J segment 3 bases; nucleotides outside the gene matches: 6. In germline, CDR1 is MNHNS, CDR2 SASEGT. This CDR3 has 14 residues. The chain's CDR3 is CASRPTGGGYEQYF. The CDR3, as DNA: TGTGCCAGCAGACCGACAGGGGGAGGCTACGAGCAGTACTTC.

The gene calls are TRBV7-8 and TRBJ2-7, with 7 bases lining up with TRBD2. Germline-derived CDR1 and CDR2 are SGHVS and FQNEAQ. The CDR3 is made up of 13 amino acids. V gave up 2 bases and J gave up 8 bases; unmatched junction bases: 6. The CDR3 here is CASSLITSEKQYF. DNA for the CDR3: TGTGCCAGCAGCTTAATCACTAGCGAAAAGCAGTACTTC. Full variable domain (rest looked up from reference TRBV7-8 and TRBJ2-7): GAGVSQSPRYKVAKRGQDVALRCDPISGHVSLFWYQQALGQGPEFLTYFQNEAQLDKSGLPSDRFFAERPEGSVSTLKIQRTQQEDSAVYLCASSLITSEKQYFGPGTRLTVT.

This clone was seen only a few times. The gene calls are TRBV5-1 and TRBJ2-1, with D possibly matching TRBD2 (5 bases). Germline CDR1 reads SGHRS; CDR2 reads YFSETQ. The CDR3 runs 13 residues. V was clipped by 6 bases and J by 1 base, with 8 bases between them. This CDR3 reads CASTRDSYNEQFF. DNA of the CDR3: TGCGCCAGCACCCGGGATTCCTACAATGAGCAGTTCTTC.

The chain carries TRBV29-1 and TRBJ2-5, with TRBD2 matching over 10 bases. V was clipped by 6 bases and J by 4 bases; unmatched bases: 8. This CDR3 is 14 amino acids long. Germline V lookup: CDR1 SQVTM, CDR2 ANQGSEA. The CDR3 loop reads CSVPGLALGETQYF. In nucleotides, the CDR3 is TGCAGCGTCCCGGGACTAGCGTTAGGAGAGACCCAGTACTTC.

The CDR3 DNA is TGTGCCAGCAGTTCACGATTGACAGGGCGAAATGAAAAACTGTTTTTT. Its protein is CASSSRLTGRNEKLFF. The J gene is TRBJ1-4, the V gene TRBV6-5; 7 positions agree with TRBD1. The V and J ends lost 4 bases and 5 bases, in that order; junction bases with no gene match: 10. Germline assignment: CDR1 MNHEY and CDR2 SVGAGI. CDR3 size: 16 residues.

This chain uses TRBV7-9 with TRBJ1-2; 9 nucleotides align to TRBD1. Germline V lookup: CDR1 SEHNR, CDR2 FQNEAQ (reference sequence). V lost 6 bases to trimming and J lost 5 bases; unmatched junction nucleotides: 7. CDR3 length: 14 residues. This CDR3 is CASSFRDRAYGYTF. In nucleotides, the CDR3 is TGTGCCAGCAGTTTCCGGGACAGGGCGTATGGCTACACCTTC.

The chain combines TRBV2 with TRBJ1-2; 7 bases are a match to TRBD1. This CDR3 is 15 amino acids long. Germline V gives CDR1 SNHLY, CDR2 FYNNEI. Losses at the gene ends were 6 bases for V and 2 bases for J; bases not matched to a gene: 9. The CDR3 region is CASRPDRGGNYGYTF. The CDR3 DNA reads as TGTGCCAGCAGACCCGACCGAGGGGGCAACTATGGCTACACCTTC.